This T cell receptor (beta chain) is drawn from a study of cytomegalovirus exposure and HLA in healthy donors. Study-wide background: Some 85 million unique TCRs, all from HLA-typed donors, were included in an early release of the data.

Every donor was a healthy person donating bone marrow. V lost 6 bases, J lost 0 bases, and 5 bases stayed unmatched. Germline V CDR1 and CDR2: GTSNPN, SVGIG (reference sequence). The CDR3 has 16 residues. Researchers ran the PCR with 60 Vbeta and 13 Jbeta primers. The protocol was immunoSEQ multiplex PCR, while the TCRdb copy is restricted to in-frame clones and leaves out a portion. The data show 130,000 to 150,000 clones, with roughly 82% seen just once and approximately 5.7% held by the top ten. As regards this clone: Antigen: not known.

Study results and caveats: Using the classifier, cytomegalovirus status was reportedly diagnosed with high specificity and sensitivity.

The clonotype originates from a man between 25 and 39 years old in good health and CMV-seropositive. The rearrangement uses TRBV30 and TRBJ2-1; 13 nucleotides line up with TRBD2. Sequencing was carried out using PBMCs. The CDR3 protein is CACRRTSGSSYNEQFF. CDR3 in DNA: TGTGCCTGCCGAAGGACTAGCGGGAGCTCCTACAATGAGCAGTTCTTC.